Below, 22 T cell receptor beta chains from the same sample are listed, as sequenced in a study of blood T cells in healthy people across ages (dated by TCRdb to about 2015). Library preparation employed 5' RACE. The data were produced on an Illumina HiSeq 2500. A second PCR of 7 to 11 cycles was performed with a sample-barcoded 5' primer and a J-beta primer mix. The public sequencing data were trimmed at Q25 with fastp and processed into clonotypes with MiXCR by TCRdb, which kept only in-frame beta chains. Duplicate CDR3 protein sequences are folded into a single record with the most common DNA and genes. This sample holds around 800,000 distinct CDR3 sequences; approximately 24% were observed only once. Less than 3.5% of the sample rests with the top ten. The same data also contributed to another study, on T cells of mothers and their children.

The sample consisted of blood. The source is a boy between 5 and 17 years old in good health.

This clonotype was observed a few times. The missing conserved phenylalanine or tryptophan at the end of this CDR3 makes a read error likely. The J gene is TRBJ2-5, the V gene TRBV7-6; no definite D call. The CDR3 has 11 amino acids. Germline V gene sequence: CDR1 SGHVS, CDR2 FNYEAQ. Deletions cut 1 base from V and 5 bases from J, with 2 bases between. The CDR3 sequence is CASSLDETQYL. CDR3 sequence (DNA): TGTGCCAGCAGCTTAGATGAGACCCAGTACCTC.

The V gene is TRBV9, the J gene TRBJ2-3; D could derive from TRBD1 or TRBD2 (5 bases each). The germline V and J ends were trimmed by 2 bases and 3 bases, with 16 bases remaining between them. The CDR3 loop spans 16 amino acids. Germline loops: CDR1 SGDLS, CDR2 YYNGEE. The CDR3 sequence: CASSVGVFEGTDTQYF. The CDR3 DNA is TGTGCCAGCAGCGTGGGGGTCTTCGAAGGAACAGATACGCAGTATTTT.

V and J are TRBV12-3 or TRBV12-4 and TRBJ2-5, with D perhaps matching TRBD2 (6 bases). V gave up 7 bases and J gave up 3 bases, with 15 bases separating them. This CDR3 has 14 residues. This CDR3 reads CASIPRRDEETQYF. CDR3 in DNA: TGTGCCAGCATCCCCCGGCGGGATGAAGAGACCCAGTACTTC.

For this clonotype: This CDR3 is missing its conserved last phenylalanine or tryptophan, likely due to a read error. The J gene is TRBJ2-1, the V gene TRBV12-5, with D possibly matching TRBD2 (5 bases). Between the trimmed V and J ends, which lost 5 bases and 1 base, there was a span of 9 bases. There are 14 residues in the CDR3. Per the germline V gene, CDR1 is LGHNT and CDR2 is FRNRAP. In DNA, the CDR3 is TGTGCTAGTGGTCCACCGGGATCCTACAATGAGCAGTTCCTC. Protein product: CASGPPGSYNEQFL.

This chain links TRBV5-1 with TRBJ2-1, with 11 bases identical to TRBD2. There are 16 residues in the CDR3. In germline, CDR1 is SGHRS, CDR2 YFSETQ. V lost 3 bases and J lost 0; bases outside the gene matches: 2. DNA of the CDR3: TGCGCCAGCAGCTATAGCGGGGGGGACTCCTACAATGAGCAGTTCTTC. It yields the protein CASSYSGGDSYNEQFF.

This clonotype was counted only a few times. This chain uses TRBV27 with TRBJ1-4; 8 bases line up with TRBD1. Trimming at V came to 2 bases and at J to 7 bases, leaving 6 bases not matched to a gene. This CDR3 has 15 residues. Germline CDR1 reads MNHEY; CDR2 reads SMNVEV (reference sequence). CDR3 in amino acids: CASSLGQGAVEKLFF. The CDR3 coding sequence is TGTGCCAGCAGTTTAGGCCAGGGGGCGGTTGAAAAACTGTTTTTT.

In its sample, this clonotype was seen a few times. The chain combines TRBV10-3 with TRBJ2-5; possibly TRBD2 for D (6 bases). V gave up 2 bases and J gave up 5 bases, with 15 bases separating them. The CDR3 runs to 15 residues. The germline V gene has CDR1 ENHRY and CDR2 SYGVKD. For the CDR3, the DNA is TGTGCCATCAGTGAGACCTCCGGGGACTGGGAGACCCAGTACTTC. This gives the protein CAISETSGDWETQYF.

CDR3 sequence reads: CAWSLVNTGELFF. Written as DNA, the CDR3 is TGTGCCTGGAGTCTAGTGAACACCGGGGAGCTGTTTTTT. V usage is TRBV30 and J usage is TRBJ2-2; D unclear. V dropped 2 bases and J dropped 1 base, with 5 bases sitting between them. Germline V gene data show CDR1 as GTSNPN and CDR2 as SVGIG (reference sequence). There are 13 residues in the CDR3.

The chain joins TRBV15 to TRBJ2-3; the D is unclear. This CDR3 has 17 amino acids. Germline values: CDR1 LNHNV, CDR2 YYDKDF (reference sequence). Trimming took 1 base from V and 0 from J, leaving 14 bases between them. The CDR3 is CATSRGGQARSTDTQYF. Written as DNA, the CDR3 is TGTGCCACCAGCAGAGGAGGTCAGGCACGTAGCACAGATACGCAGTATTTT.

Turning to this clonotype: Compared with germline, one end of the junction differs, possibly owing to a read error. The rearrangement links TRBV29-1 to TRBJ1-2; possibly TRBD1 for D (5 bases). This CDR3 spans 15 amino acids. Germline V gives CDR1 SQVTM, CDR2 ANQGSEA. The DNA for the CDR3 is TGCAGCGTTGTTTTCACCCTGACAGCTAACTATGGCTACTCCTTC. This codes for CSVVFTLTANYGYSF.

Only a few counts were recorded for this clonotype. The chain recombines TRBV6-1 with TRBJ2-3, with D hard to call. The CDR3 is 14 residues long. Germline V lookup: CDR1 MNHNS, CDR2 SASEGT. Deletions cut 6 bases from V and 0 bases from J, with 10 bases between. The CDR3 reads CASRRVLSTDTQYF. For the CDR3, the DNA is TGTGCCAGCAGGCGTGTATTGAGCACAGATACGCAGTATTTT.

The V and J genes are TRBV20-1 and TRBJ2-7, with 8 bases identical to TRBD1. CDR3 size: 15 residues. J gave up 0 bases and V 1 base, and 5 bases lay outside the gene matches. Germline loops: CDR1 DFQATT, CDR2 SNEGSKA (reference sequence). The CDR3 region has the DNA TGCAGTGCTAGAGCACCCACAGGGGGCTCCTACGAGCAGTACTTC. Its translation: CSARAPTGGSYEQYF.

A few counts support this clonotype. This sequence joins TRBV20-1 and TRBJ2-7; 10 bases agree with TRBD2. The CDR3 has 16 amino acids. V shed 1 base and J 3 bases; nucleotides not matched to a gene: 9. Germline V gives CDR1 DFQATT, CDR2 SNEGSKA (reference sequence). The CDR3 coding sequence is TGCAGTGCTAGAGGGACTAGCGGAGATAATTTCTACGAGCAGTACTTC. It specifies CSARGTSGDNFYEQYF.

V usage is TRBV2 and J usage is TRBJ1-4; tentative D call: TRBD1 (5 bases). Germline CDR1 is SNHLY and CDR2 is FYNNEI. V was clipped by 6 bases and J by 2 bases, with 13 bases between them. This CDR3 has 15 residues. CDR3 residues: CASRRQLMTNEKLFF. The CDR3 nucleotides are TGTGCCAGCAGAAGACAGTTAATGACTAATGAAAAACTGTTTTTT.

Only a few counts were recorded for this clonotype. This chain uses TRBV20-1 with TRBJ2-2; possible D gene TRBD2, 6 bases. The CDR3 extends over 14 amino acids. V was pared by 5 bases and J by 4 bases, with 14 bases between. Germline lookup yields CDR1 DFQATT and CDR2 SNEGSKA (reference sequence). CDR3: CSAPALGGTGELFF. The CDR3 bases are TGCAGTGCTCCGGCGTTGGGGGGCACCGGGGAGCTGTTTTTT.

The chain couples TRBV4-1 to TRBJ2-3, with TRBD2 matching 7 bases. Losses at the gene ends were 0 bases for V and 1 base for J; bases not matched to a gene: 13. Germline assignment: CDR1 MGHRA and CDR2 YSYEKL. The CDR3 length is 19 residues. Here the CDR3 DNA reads TGCGCCAGCAGCCAAGATAGTACGGGGAGGGGACTGCGCACAGATACGCAGTATTTT. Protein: CASSQDSTGRGLRTDTQYF.

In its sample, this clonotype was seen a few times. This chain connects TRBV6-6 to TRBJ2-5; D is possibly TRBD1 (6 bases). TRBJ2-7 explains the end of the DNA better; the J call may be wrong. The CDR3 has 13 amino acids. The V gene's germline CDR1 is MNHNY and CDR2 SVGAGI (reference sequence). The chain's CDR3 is CASSSPQGVEQYF. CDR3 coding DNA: TGTGCCAGCAGTTCCCCACAGGGTGTCGAGCAGTACTTC.

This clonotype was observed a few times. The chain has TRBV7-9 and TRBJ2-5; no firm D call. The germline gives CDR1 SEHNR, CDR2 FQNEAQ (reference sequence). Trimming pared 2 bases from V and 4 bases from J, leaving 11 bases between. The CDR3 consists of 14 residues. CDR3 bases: TGTGCCAGCAGCTTACTGGGCCTAAGAGAGACCCAGTACTTC. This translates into CASSLLGLRETQYF.

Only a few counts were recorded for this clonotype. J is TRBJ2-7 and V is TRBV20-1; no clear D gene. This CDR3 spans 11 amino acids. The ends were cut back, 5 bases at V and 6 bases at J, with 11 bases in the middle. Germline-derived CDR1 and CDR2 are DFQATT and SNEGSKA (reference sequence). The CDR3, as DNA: TGCAGTGCTGGCCTCCGGTTCGAGCAGTACTTC. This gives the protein CSAGLRFEQYF.

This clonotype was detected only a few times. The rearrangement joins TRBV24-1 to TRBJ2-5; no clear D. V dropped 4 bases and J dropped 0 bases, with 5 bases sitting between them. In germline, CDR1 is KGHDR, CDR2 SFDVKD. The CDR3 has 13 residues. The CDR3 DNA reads TGTGCCACCAGTGACAGGTACCAAGAGACCCAGTACTTC. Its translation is CATSDRYQETQYF.

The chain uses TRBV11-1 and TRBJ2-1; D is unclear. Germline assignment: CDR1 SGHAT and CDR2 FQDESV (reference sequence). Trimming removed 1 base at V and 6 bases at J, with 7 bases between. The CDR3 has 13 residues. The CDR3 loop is CASSLGMINEQFF. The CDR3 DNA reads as TGTGCCAGCAGCTTAGGGATGATCAATGAGCAGTTCTTC.

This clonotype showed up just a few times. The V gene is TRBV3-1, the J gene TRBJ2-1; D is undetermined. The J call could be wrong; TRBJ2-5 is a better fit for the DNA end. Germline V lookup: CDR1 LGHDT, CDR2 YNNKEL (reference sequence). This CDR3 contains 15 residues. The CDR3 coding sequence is TGTGCCAGCAGCCAAGAAGTTAGTGCCGGCGAGACCCAGTACTTC. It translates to CASSQEVSAGETQYF.